This T cell receptor beta chain is from a study of T cells in Graves' hyperthyroidism and ophthalmopathy (dated by TCRdb to between 2018 and 2021). Broadly, across the study: Peripheral blood samples were taken at the time of initial diagnosis, prior to any treatment. After blood sampling, hyperthyroidism patients were treated with methimazole at a starting dose of 30 mg daily, and ophthalmopathy patients were treated with high-dose intravenous methylprednisolone. In addition, the study compared T-cell repertoires in thyroid tissue and in blood from roughly six Graves' hyperthyroidism patients. The roughly 94 discovery patients were randomly divided into training and test sets at a 7:3 ratio. The paper reports TCR Vbeta CDR3 sequencing of roughly 140 peripheral blood samples: around 41 ophthalmopathy, some 80 hyperthyroidism and around 17 progressor patients. Whether ophthalmopathy could be predicted prospectively was tested in an independent validation cohort made up of 18 to 20 hyperthyroidism patients plus 17 patients who later progressed to ophthalmopathy. To identify TCR V-J signatures that set the groups apart, the researchers used a discovery cohort of about a hundred patients, made up of roughly 45 with Graves' ophthalmopathy and about 60 with stable Graves' hyperthyroidism.

Amplification of TCR beta CDR3 regions was carried out from RNA transcripts. A first-round RT-PCR of the TCR CDR3 used the HTBI primer set with the Qiagen OneStep RT-PCR kit. A second multiplex PCR round built the libraries, followed by size selection and purification. Libraries were sequenced paired-end with 100 bp reads on an Illumina HiSeq2000. In the paper's pipeline: SOAPnuke was used to process the raw data, with reads discarded if the reads contained adapters or uncalled bases, had a mean Phred below 15, or lacked an exact constant-primer or identifier match. High-quality paired reads were merged with COPE v1.2.5, and unique nucleotide sequences were defined as clonotypes. MiTCR v1.1 was used to align clonotypes to the IMGT TRBV, TRBD and TRBJ reference segments. The analysis included only V-J combinations with a frequency above 0.0001, which together covered 99.2% of the repertoires. The TCS score was defined as the ratio of F50 (clonal expansion) to E x V (chaos), calculated using BLOSUM62-based TCRdist between CDR3 peptides within each V-J. Welch's t-statistics and random forest reduced 514 V-J features to some 14, which were used in a naive Bayes classifier (R e1071). The Morisita-Horn index was used to measure how similar the thyroid and blood repertoires were. TCRdb applied fastp at Q25 and MiXCR to the public reads, then kept only in-frame beta chains. Here each entry gathers all rows of one CDR3 protein and keeps the most common genes and DNA. Here the V and J calls rest on TCRdb's processing, not on the authors' analysis. The sample yields about 610,000 distinct CDR3 sequences; approximately 14% were counted once. The top ten constitute about 3.9% of the sample.

Study-level results and caveats: Most expanded thyroid clonotypes (frequency above 0.001) were also detected in blood, a finding suggesting that blood repertoires may reflect thyroid immune responses. No statistical method was used to set the sample size in advance, and investigators knew the group allocation. Ophthalmopathy was separated from stable hyperthyroidism by a 13 V-J signature model, with approximately 89% sensitivity and about 84% specificity obtained in cross-validation and 80%/75% obtained in testing. In validation, the model predicted progression to ophthalmopathy with 55% to 71% sensitivity and roughly 75% specificity, a median of approximately 6.5 months before onset.

In this sample, this clonotype turned up many times. This receptor's antigen is unknown. Within one base of it there is no much larger clone, and no base qualities were kept. Moderately to severely active disease, a Clinical Activity Score of at least 3, a NOSPECS grade of at least 4, and a duration under 3 months were present in ophthalmopathy patients. Exclusion was applied to patients with uncontrolled infections, other autoimmune diseases, pregnancy or lactation. Diagnoses relied on clinical symptoms, serum thyroxine and TRAb, thyroid ultrasound and orbital computed tomography. Ficoll-Paque density gradient centrifugation was used to isolate PBMCs from around 9.1 ml of fresh peripheral blood. Trizol reagent was used to extract total RNA, and RNA quality was then checked on an Agilent 2100 Bioanalyzer. The sample comprised blood. This receptor was obtained from a woman in her thirties or forties with Graves' ophthalmopathy.

The nucleotides read TGTGCCAGCAGTGAAGCGGACAGGATGAACACTGAAGCTTTCTTT. Its product reads: CASSEADRMNTEAFF. The rearrangement joined TRBV6-1 to TRBJ1-1; 7 central nucleotides agree with TRBD1. Unmatched junction bases come to 1, with V trimmed by 0 bases and J by 0 bases. As encoded in the germline V gene, CDR1 is MNHNS while CDR2 is SASEGT. From cysteine to phenylalanine, the CDR3 is 15 amino acids long. Of the read, only the CDR3 DNA is kept; its 45 bases are in frame from base 1.